This T cell receptor beta chain was captured by sequencing in a study of T-cell reconstitution after alpha-beta-depleted transplantation in children. The authors prepared the TCRbeta library with unique molecular identifiers. Each CDR3 protein gets one entry after TCRdb re-called the PCR reads with MiXCR. The data hold about 980,000 distinct CDR3 sequences, with roughly 29% observed a single time. General study findings and limits: About two months after transplant, alpha-beta T cells reportedly came from several hundred expanded graft clones.

This clonotype was observed a handful of times. Antigen unknown. This CDR3 has 13 residues. V was trimmed by 5 bases and J by 0 bases, leaving 5 bases between them. The clonotype comes from a boy in the first two years of life who had a stem cell transplant for SCID, so the T cells may come from the graft donor. The sample in question was PBMCs, mostly from graft donor cells, obtained 360 days after TCRalphabeta/CD19-depleted stem cell transplant. The chain joins TRBV12-3 or TRBV12-4 to TRBJ1-3; D uncertain. The CDR3, as DNA: TGTGCCAGCAGTATACTCTCTGGAAACACCATATATTTT. As protein: CASSILSGNTIYF.